The 15 T cell receptor beta chains reported below all come from one sample, sequenced in a study of cytomegalovirus exposure and HLA in healthy donors. 13 Jbeta primers and 60 Vbeta primers were used for the PCR. TCRdb's table, derived via immunoSEQ multiplex PCR, lists solely in-frame clones and lacks some. The sample lists 90,000 to 95,000 clones, roughly 78% occurring once. The sample taken for sequencing was PBMCs. The receptors here all came from a male donor in good health and CMV-seropositive.

V usage is TRBV5-4 and J usage is TRBJ2-3; possible D gene TRBD1, 6 bases. V was clipped by 5 bases and J by 3 bases, with 10 bases between them. CDR1 and CDR2 (germline): SGHNT, YYREEE (reference sequence). This CDR3 is built from 13 residues. The DNA for the CDR3 is TGTGCCAGCAGGCATCAGGGGACAGATACGCAGTATTTT. Translating it yields CASRHQGTDTQYF.

This clone was counted a few times. The chain carries TRBV7-2 and TRBJ2-7; 13 nucleotides match TRBD2. CDR1 SGHTA and CDR2 FQGNSA come from the germline V gene. Trimming removed 5 bases from V and 7 bases from J; junction bases left unmatched: 8. This CDR3 has 15 amino acids. The CDR3 sequence: CASSPSVLAGGEQYF. The CDR3 nucleotides read TGTGCCAGCAGCCCTAGTGTACTAGCGGGAGGGGAGCAGTACTTC.

Turning to this clone: Its ends do not fully match the called genes, so a read error is possible. The CDR3 nucleotides read TGTGCCAGTAGGGGGACTAGCACTTACTTCTTC. Amino acid sequence: CASRGTSTYFF. The rearrangement links TRBV19 to TRBJ2-7; 9 bases are a match to TRBD2. This CDR3 is 11 amino acids long. Germline V CDR1 and CDR2: LNHDA, SQIVND (reference sequence). Complete variable domain (other parts from reference TRBV19 and TRBJ2-7): DGGITQSPKYLFRKEGQNVTLSCEQNLNHDAMYWYRQDPGQGLRLIYYSQIVNDFQKGDIAEGYSVSREKKESFPLTVTSAQKNPTAFYLCASRGTSTYFFGPGTRLTVT.

The chain combines TRBV18 with TRBJ1-2; possibly TRBD1 for D (5 bases). The CDR3 runs to 17 residues. The V end lost 1 base, the J end lost 4 bases, and 19 bases lay between the germline ends. Germline values: CDR1 KGHSH, CDR2 LQKENI. The CDR3 loop reads CASSPRSVPGQSYGYTF. In DNA form, the CDR3 reads TGTGCCAGCTCACCACGGTCAGTCCCAGGGCAAAGCTATGGCTACACCTTC.

This clone has just a few counts. The rearrangement joins TRBV12-5 to TRBJ2-5, with D possibly TRBD1 on 6 matching bases. CDR1 and CDR2 from the germline V gene are LGHNT and FRNRAP. The CDR3 runs 14 residues. The ends were cut back, 6 bases at V and 7 bases at J, with 18 bases in the middle. Written as DNA, the CDR3 is TGTGCTAGTGGAGAAGACAGGCCGTTGGCGACCCAGTACTTC. This codes for CASGEDRPLATQYF.

The gene calls are TRBV6-6 and TRBJ1-6; D possibly corresponds to TRBD1 (6 bases). V lost 4 bases to trimming and J lost 8 bases, with 9 bases between them. Germline values: CDR1 MNHNY, CDR2 SVGAGI (reference sequence). The CDR3 length is 13 residues. CDR3 DNA: TGTGCCAGCAGTTTCAGGGGTGATTCACCCCTCCACTTT. Its protein is CASSFRGDSPLHF.

The CDR3: CASSLLVGAAGELFF. Written as DNA, the CDR3 is TGTGCCAGCAGCCTTTTAGTGGGGGCCGCCGGGGAGCTGTTTTTT. This sequence joins TRBV7-3 and TRBJ2-2; possibly TRBD1 for D (6 bases). The CDR3 spans 15 residues. The V gene's germline CDR1 is SGHTA and CDR2 FQGTGA. Trimming took 5 bases from V and 6 from J, leaving 16 bases between them.

The chain employs TRBV5-6 and TRBJ2-2; 7 nucleotides line up with TRBD1. The CDR3 sequence is 14 residues long. Germline V gene data show CDR1 as SGHDT and CDR2 as YYEEEE. J lost 5 bases, V lost 1 base, and 2 bases had no gene match. CDR3 sequence reads: CASSLTGETGELFF. The CDR3 nucleotides read TGTGCCAGCAGCTTGACAGGGGAGACCGGGGAGCTGTTTTTT.

Only one count was recorded for this clone. The chain couples TRBV7-2 to TRBJ2-7; possibly TRBD1 for D (6 bases). Germline V gene sequence: CDR1 SGHTA, CDR2 FQGNSA. This CDR3 region has 15 residues. V was pared by 3 bases and J by 2 bases, with 14 bases between. This chain's CDR3 is CASSFTGKGPYEQYF. The CDR3 DNA reads as TGTGCCAGCAGCTTTACAGGGAAGGGGCCCTACGAGCAGTACTTC.

Remarks on this clone: Compared with germline, one end of the junction differs, possibly owing to a read error. V and J are TRBV6-4 and TRBJ1-1, with a weak D call TRBD1 (6 bases). CDR3 length: 14 amino acids. Germline lookup yields CDR1 MRHNA and CDR2 SNTAGT. The CDR3 loop is CASSQGGRGTEAFF. CDR3 nucleotide sequence: TGTGCTAGCAGCCAGGGAGGGAGGGGGACTGAAGCTTTCTTT.

The rearrangement joins TRBV18 to TRBJ2-5, with D possibly being TRBD2 (6 bases). V was shortened by 6 bases and J by 3 bases, with 11 bases between the two germline ends. This CDR3 spans 13 amino acids. Per the germline V gene, CDR1 is KGHSH and CDR2 is LQKENI. The CDR3 DNA is TGTGCCAGCTCCCGGGCGGGAAAAGAGACCCAGTACTTC. Protein: CASSRAGKETQYF.

This clone was observed a single time. V and J are TRBV6-5 and TRBJ1-2, with TRBD1 matching over 9 bases. Germline values: CDR1 MNHEY, CDR2 SVGAGI. This CDR3 region has 15 residues. The trim removed 2 bases at V and 5 bases at J, leaving 6 bases unmatched. CDR3 coding DNA: TGTGCCAGCAGTTACCCGGGACAGGGAGGTTATGGCTACACCTTC. It specifies CASSYPGQGGYGYTF.

This rearrangement joins TRBV11-2 to TRBJ2-5; D might be TRBD1 (7 bases). From germline, CDR1 is SGHAT and CDR2 FQNNGV. Trimming cost V 5 bases and J 5 bases, with 18 bases left between them. CDR3 size: 15 residues. The CDR3 DNA reads TGTGCCAGCAGCGCGGGACAGCCGGTGGGGGAGACCCAGTACTTC. It encodes CASSAGQPVGETQYF.

The J gene is TRBJ2-1, the V gene TRBV5-1, with D hard to call. Trimming cost V 4 bases and J 9 bases, with 17 bases left between them. Germline V gene lookup returns CDR1 SGHRS and CDR2 YFSETQ. The CDR3 runs 14 residues. CDR3 sequence reads: CASSPLRSDGEQFF. The CDR3 nucleotides read TGCGCCAGCAGCCCTCTAAGGAGTGACGGTGAGCAGTTCTTC.

This clone was counted a few times. The J gene is TRBJ2-5, the V gene TRBV28; 10 bases are a match to TRBD2. The CDR3 consists of 16 residues. V was clipped by 4 bases and J by 1 base; unmatched bases: 6. Germline V lookup: CDR1 MDHEN, CDR2 SYDVKM. CDR3 coding DNA: TGTGCCAGCAGTTGGGTCCCTAGCGGGGGCCAAGAGACCCAGTACTTC. Translating it yields CASSWVPSGGQETQYF. Full variable domain (outside the CDR3, taken from reference TRBV28 and TRBJ2-5): DVKVTQSSRYLVKRTGEKVFLECVQDMDHENMFWYRQDPGLGLRLIYFSYDVKMKEKGDIPEGYSVSREKKERFSLILESASTNQTSMYLCASSWVPSGGQETQYFGPGTRLLVL.